This TCR beta chain was obtained from a study of tumor and adjacent non-tumor tissue in lung cancer. About the research overall: On average, productive TCRbeta reads reached a few million per sample.

The sample holds one count of this clonotype. Its antigen remains unidentified. One end of the junction is discordant with germline, which a read error may explain. No cell sorting was done before RNA was extracted from the tissue. More than 3 cm separated this lung sample from the edge of the tumor. TCRbeta libraries were built with three rounds of nested PCR, modified from ARM-PCR. TCRdb ran MiXCR on the multiplex PCR reads and lists one entry per CDR3 protein. The sample lists about 86,000 distinct CDR3 sequences, roughly three quarters occurring once. This CDR3 has 14 amino acids. The germline V gene encodes CDR1 SEHNR and CDR2 FQNEAQ (reference sequence). General observations from the study: Tumor repertoires had a smaller top 100 clone share than normal lung.

V is TRBV7-9 and J is TRBJ2-2; a weak D match, TRBD2 (5 bases). This TCR was recovered from a woman aged 50 to 65 with non-small cell lung cancer. Sequencing was performed on distant non-tumor lung tissue. Here the CDR3 reads CVSSLNPNTGELFF. CDR3 nucleotides: TGTGTCAGCAGCTTAAACCCCAACACCGGGGAGCTGTTTTTC.